This T cell receptor beta chain is from a study of shared clonotypes between healthy human individuals. The V gene's germline CDR1 is SQVTM and CDR2 ANQGSEA. This CDR3 comprises 13 residues. The V gene lost 3 bases and the J gene lost 5 bases, with 13 bases spanning the gap. General study findings and limits: Only blood was sampled, and tissue TCR repertoires likely differ from blood ones.

Notes on this clone: Its antigen is unknown.

It was CD45RO-negative cells, positively selected for CCR7, that made up naive CD8 cells, with terminally differentiated effector memory CD45RA+ cells excluded. Measured with immunoSEQ multiplex PCR; TCRdb has only the in-frame clones, and not every one. Among about 580,000 clones listed, 95% to 98% were seen once. This clonotype was obtained from a man in his thirties or forties in good health. Sequencing was carried out using naive CD8+ T cells sorted from blood. The chain recombines TRBV29-1 with TRBJ1-1; D perhaps matches TRBD1 (5 bases). The CDR3 region has the DNA TGCAGCGTTGAGGGGACCGAGGGGACTGAAGCTTTCTTT. Translating gives CSVEGTEGTEAFF.